Below are 13 T cell receptor beta chains sequenced from a single sample in a study of shared clonotypes between healthy human individuals. Here immunoSEQ multiplex PCR was the method, and the copy in TCRdb shows in-frame clones only, minus some. The sample contains around 320,000 clones, roughly 91% of which appear only once. Sequencing was done on a sample of memory CD8+ T cells sorted from blood. This sample's subset: CD45RO+ cells pooled with CCR7-negative TemRA cells. Receptors originate from a man between 18 and 35 years old in good health.

This chain links TRBV4-2 with TRBJ1-1; 8 bases line up with TRBD1. With 3 bases clipped from V and 4 bases from J, the junction kept 7 bases outside the gene matches. The CDR3 covers 15 residues. Germline CDR1 reads LGHNA; CDR2 reads YNFKEQ. The CDR3 DNA follows: TGTGCCAGCAGCCAGCTTACCGGACAGGGCACTGAAGCTTTCTTT. Protein sequence: CASSQLTGQGTEAFF.

V usage is TRBV4-1 and J usage is TRBJ2-7; TRBD2 agrees at 11 bases. V gave up 0 bases and J gave up 4 bases; unmatched junction bases: 5. Germline V lookup: CDR1 MGHRA, CDR2 YSYEKL. The CDR3 is 16 amino acids. The CDR3, as DNA: TGCGCCAGCAGCCAAGATTGGGGGACTAGCGGATACGAGCAGTACTTC. It yields the protein CASSQDWGTSGYEQYF.

The chain is built from TRBV29-1 and TRBJ2-3; 10 bases agree with TRBD2. The ends lost 2 bases at V and 3 bases at J; junction bases unmatched: 5. In germline, CDR1 is SQVTM, CDR2 ANQGSEA. There are 15 residues in the CDR3. As DNA, the CDR3 is TGCAGCGTTGAATCGGCTAGCGGGAGAACAGATACGCAGTATTTT. Translated, it gives CSVESASGRTDTQYF.

V usage is TRBV2 and J usage is TRBJ2-7; 8 positions match TRBD1. V shed 6 bases and J 6 bases; nucleotides not matched to a gene: 10. In germline, CDR1 is SNHLY, CDR2 FYNNEI. This CDR3 region has 14 residues. The CDR3 sequence is CASRPGQDLLEQYF. The CDR3 DNA reads as TGTGCCAGCAGGCCGGGACAGGACCTTCTCGAGCAGTACTTC.

V gene TRBV27 combines with J gene TRBJ2-7; possible D gene TRBD1, 6 bases. The CDR3 consists of 12 residues. Germline V lookup: CDR1 MNHEY, CDR2 SMNVEV (reference sequence). Trimming removed 5 bases from V and 4 bases from J, with 9 bases in between. CDR3 bases: TGTGCCAGCAGTCTTAGGGGGTACGAGCAGTACTTC. Translating it yields CASSLRGYEQYF.

The chain couples TRBV6-9 to TRBJ1-2; no firm D call. The CDR3 sequence is 11 residues long. The V and J ends lost 3 bases and 7 bases respectively, with 6 bases between them. CDR1 and CDR2 from the germline V gene are MNHGY and SVAAGI. In DNA form, the CDR3 reads TGTGCCAGCAGTTACCCGGGTGGCTACACCTTC. Protein sequence: CASSYPGGYTF.

The V and J genes are TRBV14 and TRBJ1-2; 7 nucleotides line up with TRBD1. The CDR3 runs to 14 residues. CDR1 is SGHDN, CDR2 FVKESK, per germline. V lost 1 base and J lost 5; bases outside the gene matches: 4. The CDR3 sequence is CASSQARGAYGYTF. As DNA, the CDR3 is TGTGCCAGCAGCCAAGCCAGGGGGGCTTATGGCTACACCTTC.

V usage is TRBV11-2 and J usage is TRBJ2-7, with 8 positions matching TRBD2. V was pared by 3 bases and J by 1 base, with 8 bases of the junction left unmatched. The CDR3 has 16 amino acids. From germline, CDR1 is SGHAT and CDR2 FQNNGV. The CDR3 coding sequence is TGTGCCAGCAGCTTTCCTTTTATAGCGGGGTCCTACGAGCAGTACTTC. Its translation: CASSFPFIAGSYEQYF.

The chain carries TRBV9 and TRBJ1-2; no definite D call. Trimming cost V 1 base and J 0 bases, with 10 bases left between them. Germline CDR1 and CDR2: SGDLS and YYNGEE. The CDR3 is 15 amino acids. The CDR3 nucleotides are TGTGCCAGCAGCGTATCAGGAGGTCCTAACTATGGCTACACCTTC. Protein: CASSVSGGPNYGYTF.

The chain couples TRBV5-6 to TRBJ1-1; 8 bases are shared with TRBD1. The CDR3 consists of 15 residues. Unmatched junction bases numbered 8, after V lost 2 bases and J lost 5 bases. Germline V gene sequence: CDR1 SGHDT, CDR2 YYEEEE. The CDR3 here is CASSLGQGAVTEAFF. DNA for the CDR3: TGTGCCAGCAGCTTAGGCCAGGGGGCGGTTACTGAAGCTTTCTTT.

The chain combines TRBV5-1 with TRBJ2-7; no clear D. There are 13 residues in the CDR3. Trimming left V 0 bases short and J 2 bases short, with 6 bases between. Germline CDR1 and CDR2: SGHRS and YFSETQ. The CDR3: CASSLATAYEQYF. The CDR3 coding sequence is TGCGCCAGCAGCTTGGCGACCGCCTACGAGCAGTACTTC.

The CDR3 nucleotides read TGTGCCAGCAGCTTTTACCCGGGTGCCTACGAGCAGTACTTC. The encoded protein is CASSFYPGAYEQYF. The gene calls are TRBV7-2 and TRBJ2-7; unclear D gene. V lost 3 bases, J lost 2 bases, and 11 bases lay in between. CDR1 SGHTA and CDR2 FQGNSA come from the germline V gene. The CDR3 length is 14 residues.

The chain couples TRBV5-6 to TRBJ2-2; maybe TRBD2 (5 bases). The germline V and J ends were trimmed by 2 bases and 7 bases, with 12 bases remaining between them. Looked up from germline, CDR1 is SGHDT and CDR2 is YYEEEE. The CDR3 is made up of 14 amino acids. CDR3 loop: CASSLGLLDGELFF. CDR3 nucleotide sequence: TGTGCCAGCAGCTTAGGACTGCTTGACGGGGAGCTGTTTTTT.